This T cell receptor beta chain emerged from a study of CD8 T cells in ankylosing spondylitis. Study-level points and caveats: Reports of some motif variants in reactive arthritis synovial fluid and blood predate this one. What appeared characteristic of ankylosing spondylitis blood was a TCR beta motif of eight highly homologous variants.

Quantitative barcoded 5'-RACE was used to prepare TCR beta libraries. MiXCR, run by TCRdb on the 5' RACE reads, gives a single entry per CDR3 protein. The sample records about 310,000 distinct CDR3 sequences, roughly 20% being singletons. The CDR3 has 14 residues. Germline assignment: CDR1 SQVTM and CDR2 ANQGSEA. The V gene lost 4 bases and the J gene lost 4 bases, with 14 bases spanning the gap. About this clonotype: Its antigen is unidentified.

This chain connects TRBV29-1 to TRBJ2-1; no clear D. Source material: blood, either unsorted or a sorted T cell fraction (not recorded which). This TCR derives from a female donor with ankylosing spondylitis or in good health (not recorded which). The CDR3 loop reads CSVVGRRHYNEQFF. As DNA, the CDR3 is TGCAGCGTTGTTGGCAGGAGACATTACAATGAGCAGTTCTTC.